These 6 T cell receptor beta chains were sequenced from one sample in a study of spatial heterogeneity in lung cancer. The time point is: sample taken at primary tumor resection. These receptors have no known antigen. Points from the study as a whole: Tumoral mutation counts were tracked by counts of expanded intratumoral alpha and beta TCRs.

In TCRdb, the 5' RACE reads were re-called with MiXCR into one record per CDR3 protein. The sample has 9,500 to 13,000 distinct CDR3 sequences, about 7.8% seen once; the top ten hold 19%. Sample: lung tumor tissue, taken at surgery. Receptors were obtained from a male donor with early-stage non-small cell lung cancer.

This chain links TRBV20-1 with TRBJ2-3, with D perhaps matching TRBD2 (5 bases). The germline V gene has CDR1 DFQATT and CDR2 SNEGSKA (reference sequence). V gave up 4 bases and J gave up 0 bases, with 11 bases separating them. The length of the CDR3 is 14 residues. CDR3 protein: CSANRLPSTDTQYF. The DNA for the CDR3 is TGCAGTGCTAATCGACTACCGAGCACAGATACGCAGTATTTT.

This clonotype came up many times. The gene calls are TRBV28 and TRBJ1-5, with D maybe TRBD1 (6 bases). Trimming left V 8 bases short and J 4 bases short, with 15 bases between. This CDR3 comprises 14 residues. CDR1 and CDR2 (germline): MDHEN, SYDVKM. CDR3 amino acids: CASGARGRNQPQHF. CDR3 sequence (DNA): TGTGCCAGCGGGGCCAGGGGACGAAATCAGCCCCAGCATTTT.

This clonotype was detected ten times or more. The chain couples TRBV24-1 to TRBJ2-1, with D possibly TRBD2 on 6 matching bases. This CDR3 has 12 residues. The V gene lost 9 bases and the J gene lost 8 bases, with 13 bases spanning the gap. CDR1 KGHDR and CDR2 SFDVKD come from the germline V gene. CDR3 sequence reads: CATASGGDEQFF. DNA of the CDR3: TGTGCCACCGCCTCCGGGGGTGATGAGCAGTTCTTC.

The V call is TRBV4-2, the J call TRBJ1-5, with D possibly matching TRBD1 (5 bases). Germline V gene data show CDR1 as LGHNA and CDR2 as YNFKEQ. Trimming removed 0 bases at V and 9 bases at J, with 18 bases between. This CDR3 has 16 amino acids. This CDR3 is CASSQDLGREAVPQHF. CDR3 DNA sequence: TGTGCCAGCAGCCAAGACCTGGGCAGGGAAGCTGTGCCCCAGCATTTT.

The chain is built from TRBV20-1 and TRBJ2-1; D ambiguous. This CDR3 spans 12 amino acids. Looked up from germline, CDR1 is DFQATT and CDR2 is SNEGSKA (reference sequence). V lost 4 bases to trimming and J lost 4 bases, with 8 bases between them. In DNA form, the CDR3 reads TGCAGTGCTACAAGCAGTTACAATGAGCAGTTCTTC. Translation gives CSATSSYNEQFF.

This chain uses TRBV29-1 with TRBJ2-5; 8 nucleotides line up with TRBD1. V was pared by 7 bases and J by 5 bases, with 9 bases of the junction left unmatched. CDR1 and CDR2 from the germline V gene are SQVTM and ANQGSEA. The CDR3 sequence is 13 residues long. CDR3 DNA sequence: TGCAGCGGTGGACAGGGAATCGCTGAGACCCAGTACTTC. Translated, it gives CSGGQGIAETQYF. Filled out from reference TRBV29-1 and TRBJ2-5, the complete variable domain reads SAVISQKPSRDICQRGTSLTIQCQVDSQVTMMFWYRQQPGQSLTLIATANQGSEATYESGFVIDKFPISRPNLTFSTLTVSNMSPEDSSIYLCSGGQGIAETQYFGPGTRLLVL.